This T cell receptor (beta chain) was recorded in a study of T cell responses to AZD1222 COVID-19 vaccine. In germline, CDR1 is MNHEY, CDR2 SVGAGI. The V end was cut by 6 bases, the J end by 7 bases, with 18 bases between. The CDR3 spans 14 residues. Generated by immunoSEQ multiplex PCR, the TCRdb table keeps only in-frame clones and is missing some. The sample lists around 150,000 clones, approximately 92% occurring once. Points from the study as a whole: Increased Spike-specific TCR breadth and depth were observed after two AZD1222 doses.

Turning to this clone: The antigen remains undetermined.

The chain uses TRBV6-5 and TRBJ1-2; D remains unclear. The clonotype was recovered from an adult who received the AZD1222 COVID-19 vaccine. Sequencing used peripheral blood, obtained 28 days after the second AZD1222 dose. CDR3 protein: CASRPLAGLGGYTF. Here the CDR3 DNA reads TGTGCCAGCAGGCCCCTGGCGGGTTTGGGTGGCTACACCTTC.